The TCR beta chain described here comes from a study of shared clonotypes between healthy human individuals. General study points: Lower generation probabilities were found for non-shared clonotypes than for those shared by all four donors. About 5% of naive CD4 clonotypes were shared across a few donors. Owing to a small donor count, the genetic and exposure-history diversity represented was limited.

V was shortened by 4 bases and J by 3 bases, with 12 bases between the two germline ends. Looked up from germline, CDR1 is GTSNPN and CDR2 is SVGIG (reference sequence). This CDR3 has 14 residues. Points on this clone: Its antigen is currently unknown.

Using immunoSEQ multiplex PCR, the repertoire was profiled, and TCRdb retains in-frame clones only, with some absent. The sample has just over 2,000,000 clones, over 85% seen once. This chain links TRBV30 with TRBJ2-2; D is unclear. This TCR was sampled from a man aged 18 to 35 in good health. The sequenced material came from naive CD4+ T cells sorted from blood. Subset described: CD45RA+ positively selected. The CDR3: CAWTKGPYTGELFF. CDR3 in DNA: TGTGCCTGGACTAAAGGTCCTTACACCGGGGAGCTGTTTTTT.